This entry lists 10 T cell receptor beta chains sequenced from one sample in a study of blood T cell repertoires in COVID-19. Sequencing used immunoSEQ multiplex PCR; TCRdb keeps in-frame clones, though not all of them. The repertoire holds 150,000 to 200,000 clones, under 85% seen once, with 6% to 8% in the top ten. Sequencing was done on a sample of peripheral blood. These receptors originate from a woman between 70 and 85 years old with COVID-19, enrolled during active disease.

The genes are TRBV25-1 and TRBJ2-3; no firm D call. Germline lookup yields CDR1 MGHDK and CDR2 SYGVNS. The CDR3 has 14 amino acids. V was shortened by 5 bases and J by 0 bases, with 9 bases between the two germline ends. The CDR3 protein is CASSLPGSTDTQYF. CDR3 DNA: TGTGCCAGCAGTCTCCCCGGGAGCACAGATACGCAGTATTTT.

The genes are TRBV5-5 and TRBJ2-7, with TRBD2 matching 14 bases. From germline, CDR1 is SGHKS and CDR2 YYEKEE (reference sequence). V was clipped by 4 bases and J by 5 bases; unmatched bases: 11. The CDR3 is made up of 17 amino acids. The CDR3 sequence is CASSLTGTSGSFNEQYF. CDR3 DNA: TGTGCCAGCAGCCTGACCGGGACTAGCGGGAGCTTCAACGAGCAGTACTTC.

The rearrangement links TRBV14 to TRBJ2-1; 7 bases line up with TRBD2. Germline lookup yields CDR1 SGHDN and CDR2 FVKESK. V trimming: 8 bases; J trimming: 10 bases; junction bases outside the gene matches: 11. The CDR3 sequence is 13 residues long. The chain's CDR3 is CASSFFPGGEQFF. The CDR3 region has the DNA TGTGCCAGCTCATTTTTCCCCGGGGGGGAGCAGTTCTTC.

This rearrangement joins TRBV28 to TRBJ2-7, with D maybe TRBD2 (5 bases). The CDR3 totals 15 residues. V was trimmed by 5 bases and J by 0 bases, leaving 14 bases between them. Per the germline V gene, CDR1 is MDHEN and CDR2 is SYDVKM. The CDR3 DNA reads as TGTGCCAGCAGTACACGGGAACAGAGCTCCTACGAGCAGTACTTC. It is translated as CASSTREQSSYEQYF. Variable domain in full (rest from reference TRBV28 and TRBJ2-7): DVKVTQSSRYLVKRTGEKVFLECVQDMDHENMFWYRQDPGLGLRLIYFSYDVKMKEKGDIPEGYSVSREKKERFSLILESASTNQTSMYLCASSTREQSSYEQYFGPGTRLTVT.

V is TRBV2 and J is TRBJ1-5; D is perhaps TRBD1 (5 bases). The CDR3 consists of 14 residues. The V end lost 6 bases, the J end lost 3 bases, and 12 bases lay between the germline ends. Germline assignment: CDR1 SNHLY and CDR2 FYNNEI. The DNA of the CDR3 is TGTGCCAGCAGCGCCAGGGATACCAATCAGCCCCAGCATTTT. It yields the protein CASSARDTNQPQHF.

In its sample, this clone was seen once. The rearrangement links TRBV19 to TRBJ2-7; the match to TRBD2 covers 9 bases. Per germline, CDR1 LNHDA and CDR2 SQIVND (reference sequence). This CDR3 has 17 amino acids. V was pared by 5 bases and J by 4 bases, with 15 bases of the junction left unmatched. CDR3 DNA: TGTGCCAGTAGTGCCTCTTTATGGACTAGCGCCGATTACGAGCAGTACTTC. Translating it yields CASSASLWTSADYEQYF. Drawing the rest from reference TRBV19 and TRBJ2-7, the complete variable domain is DGGITQSPKYLFRKEGQNVTLSCEQNLNHDAMYWYRQDPGQGLRLIYYSQIVNDFQKGDIAEGYSVSREKKESFPLTVTSAQKNPTAFYLCASSASLWTSADYEQYFGPGTRLTVT.

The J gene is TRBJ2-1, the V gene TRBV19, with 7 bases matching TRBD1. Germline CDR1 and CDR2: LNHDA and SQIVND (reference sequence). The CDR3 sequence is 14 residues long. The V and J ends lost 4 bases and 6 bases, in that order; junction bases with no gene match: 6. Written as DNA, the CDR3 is TGTGCCAGTAGTAAGACAGGGCGCATCAATGAGCAGTTCTTC. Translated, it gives CASSKTGRINEQFF.

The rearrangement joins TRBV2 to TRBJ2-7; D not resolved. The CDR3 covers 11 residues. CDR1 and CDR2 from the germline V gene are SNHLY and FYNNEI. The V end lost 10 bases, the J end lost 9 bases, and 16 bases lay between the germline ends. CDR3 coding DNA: TGTGCCACCAGAGAAGGGTGGGCGCAGTACTTC. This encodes CATREGWAQYF.

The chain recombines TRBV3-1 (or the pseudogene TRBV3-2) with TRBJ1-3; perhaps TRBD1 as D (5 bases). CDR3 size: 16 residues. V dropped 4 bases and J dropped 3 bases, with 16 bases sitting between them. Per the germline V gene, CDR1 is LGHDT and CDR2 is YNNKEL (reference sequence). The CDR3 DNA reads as TGTGCCAGCAGCCGCCGAGGGACTGATTATGGAAACACCATATATTTT. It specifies CASSRRGTDYGNTIYF.

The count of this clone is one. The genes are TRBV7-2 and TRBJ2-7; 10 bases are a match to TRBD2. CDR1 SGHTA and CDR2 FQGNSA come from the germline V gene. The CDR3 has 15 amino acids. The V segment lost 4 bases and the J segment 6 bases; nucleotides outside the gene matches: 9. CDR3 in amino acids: CASSSVPSGSAEQYF. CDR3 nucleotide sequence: TGTGCCAGCAGCTCGGTCCCTAGCGGGAGCGCCGAGCAGTACTTC.